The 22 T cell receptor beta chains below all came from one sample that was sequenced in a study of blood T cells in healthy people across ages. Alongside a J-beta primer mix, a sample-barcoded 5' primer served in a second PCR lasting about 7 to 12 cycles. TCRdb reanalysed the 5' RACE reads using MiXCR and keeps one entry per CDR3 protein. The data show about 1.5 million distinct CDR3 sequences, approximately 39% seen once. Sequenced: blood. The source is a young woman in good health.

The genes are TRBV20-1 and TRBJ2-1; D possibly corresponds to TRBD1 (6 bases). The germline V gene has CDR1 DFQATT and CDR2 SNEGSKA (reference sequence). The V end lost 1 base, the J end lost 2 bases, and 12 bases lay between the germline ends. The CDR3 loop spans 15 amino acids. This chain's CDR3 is CSARGIRDTYNEQFF. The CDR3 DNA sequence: TGCAGTGCTAGAGGGATCCGGGACACCTACAATGAGCAGTTCTTC.

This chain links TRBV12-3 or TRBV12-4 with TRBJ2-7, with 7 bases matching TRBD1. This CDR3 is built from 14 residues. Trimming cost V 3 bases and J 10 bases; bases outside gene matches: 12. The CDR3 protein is CASSLATYGDSQYF. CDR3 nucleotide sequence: TGTGCCAGCAGTTTGGCGACATACGGGGACAGTCAGTACTTC.

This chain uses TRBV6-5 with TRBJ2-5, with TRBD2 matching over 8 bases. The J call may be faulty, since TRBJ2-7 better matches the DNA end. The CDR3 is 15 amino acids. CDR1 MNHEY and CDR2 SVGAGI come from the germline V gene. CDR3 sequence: CASSYRAGLASEQYF. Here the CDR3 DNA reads TGTGCCAGCAGTTACAGGGCCGGACTAGCAAGCGAGCAGTACTTC.

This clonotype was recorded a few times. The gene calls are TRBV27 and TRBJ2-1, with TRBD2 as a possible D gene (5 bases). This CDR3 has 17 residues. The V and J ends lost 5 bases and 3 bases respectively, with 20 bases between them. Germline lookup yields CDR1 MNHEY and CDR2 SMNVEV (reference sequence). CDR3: CASSRFGVANFYNEQFF. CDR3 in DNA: TGTGCCAGCAGTAGATTCGGGGTAGCCAACTTCTACAATGAGCAGTTCTTC.

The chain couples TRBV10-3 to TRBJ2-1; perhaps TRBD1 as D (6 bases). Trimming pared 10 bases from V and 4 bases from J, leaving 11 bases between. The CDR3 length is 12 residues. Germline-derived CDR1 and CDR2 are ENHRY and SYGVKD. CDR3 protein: CATGDTYNEQFF. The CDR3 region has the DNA TGTGCCACAGGGGACACTTACAATGAGCAGTTCTTC.

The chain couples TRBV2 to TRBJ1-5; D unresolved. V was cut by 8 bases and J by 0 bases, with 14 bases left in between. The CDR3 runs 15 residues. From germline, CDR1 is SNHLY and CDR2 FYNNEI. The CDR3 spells CASDHKLDSNQPQHF. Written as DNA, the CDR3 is TGTGCCAGCGACCATAAACTAGATAGCAATCAGCCCCAGCATTTT. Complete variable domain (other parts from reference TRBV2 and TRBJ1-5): EPEVTQTPSHQVTQMGQEVILRCVPISNHLYFYWYRQILGQKVEFLVSFYNNEISEKSEIFDDQFSVERPDGSNFTLKIRSTKLEDSAMYFCASDHKLDSNQPQHFGDGTRLSIL.

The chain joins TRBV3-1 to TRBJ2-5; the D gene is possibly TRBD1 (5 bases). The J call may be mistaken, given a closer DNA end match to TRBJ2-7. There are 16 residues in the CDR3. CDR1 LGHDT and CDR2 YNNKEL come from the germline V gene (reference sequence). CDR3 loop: CASSPSRAGPSYEQYF. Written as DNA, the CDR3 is TGTGCCAGCAGCCCATCCAGGGCAGGCCCGTCGTACGAGCAGTACTTC.

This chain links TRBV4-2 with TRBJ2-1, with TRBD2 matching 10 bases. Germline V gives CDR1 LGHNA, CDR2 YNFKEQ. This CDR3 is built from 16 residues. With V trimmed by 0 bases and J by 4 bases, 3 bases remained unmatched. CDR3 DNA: TGTGCCAGCAGCCAAGATCTAGCGGGGGAATACAATGAGCAGTTCTTC. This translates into CASSQDLAGEYNEQFF.

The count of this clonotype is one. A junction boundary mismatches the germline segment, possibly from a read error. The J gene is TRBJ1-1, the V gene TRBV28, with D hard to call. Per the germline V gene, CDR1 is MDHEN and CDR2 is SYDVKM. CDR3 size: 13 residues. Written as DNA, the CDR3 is TGCGCCAGCAGTTTAAAGGGATGGACTGAAGCTTTCTTT. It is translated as CASSLKGWTEAFF.

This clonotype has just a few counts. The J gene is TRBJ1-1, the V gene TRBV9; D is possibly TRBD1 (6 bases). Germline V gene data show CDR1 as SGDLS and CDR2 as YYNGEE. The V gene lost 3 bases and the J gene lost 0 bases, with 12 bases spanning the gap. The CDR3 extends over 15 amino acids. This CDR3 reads CASSDRASLNTEAFF. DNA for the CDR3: TGTGCCAGCAGCGACAGGGCGTCCTTGAACACTGAAGCTTTCTTT. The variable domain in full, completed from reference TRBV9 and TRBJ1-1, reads DSGVTQTPKHLITATGQRVTLRCSPRSGDLSVYWYQQSLDQGLQFLIQYYNGEERAKGNILERFSAQQFPDLHSELNLSSLELGDSALYFCASSDRASLNTEAFFGQGTRLTVV.

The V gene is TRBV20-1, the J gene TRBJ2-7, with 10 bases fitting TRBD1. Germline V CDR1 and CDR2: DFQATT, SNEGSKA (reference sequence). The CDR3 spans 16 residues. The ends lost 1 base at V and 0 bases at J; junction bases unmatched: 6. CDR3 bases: TGCAGTGCTAGAGGGGGGGGACAGGGGATCTCCTACGAGCAGTACTTC. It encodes CSARGGGQGISYEQYF.

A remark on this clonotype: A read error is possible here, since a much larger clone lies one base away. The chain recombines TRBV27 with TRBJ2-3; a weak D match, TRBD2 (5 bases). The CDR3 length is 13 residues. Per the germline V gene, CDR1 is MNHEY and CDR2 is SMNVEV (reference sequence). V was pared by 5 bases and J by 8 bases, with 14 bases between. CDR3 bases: TGTGCCAGCAGTCCTACGGCTGCGGGTACGCAGTATTTT. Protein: CASSPTAAGTQYF.

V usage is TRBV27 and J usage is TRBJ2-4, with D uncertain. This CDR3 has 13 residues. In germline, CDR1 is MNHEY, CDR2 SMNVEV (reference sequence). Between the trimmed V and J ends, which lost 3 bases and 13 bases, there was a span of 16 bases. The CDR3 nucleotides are TGTGCCAGCAGTTTTGGGGTCAGCTTCTCCCAGTACTTC. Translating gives CASSFGVSFSQYF.

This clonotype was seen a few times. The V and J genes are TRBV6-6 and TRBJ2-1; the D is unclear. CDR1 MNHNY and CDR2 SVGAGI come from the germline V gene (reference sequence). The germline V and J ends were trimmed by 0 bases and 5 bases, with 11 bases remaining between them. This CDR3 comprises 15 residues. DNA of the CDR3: TGTGCCAGCAGTTACTCTACAAACCCAAACAATGAGCAGTTCTTC. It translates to CASSYSTNPNNEQFF.

CDR3 in amino acids: CASSPTGPSEAFF. In DNA, the CDR3 is TGTGCCAGCAGTCCCACCGGGCCCAGTGAAGCTTTCTTT. The genes are TRBV7-8 and TRBJ1-1; no clear D. V lost 6 bases and J lost 7, with 15 bases in between. Germline V lookup: CDR1 SGHVS, CDR2 FQNEAQ. This CDR3 is built from 13 residues.

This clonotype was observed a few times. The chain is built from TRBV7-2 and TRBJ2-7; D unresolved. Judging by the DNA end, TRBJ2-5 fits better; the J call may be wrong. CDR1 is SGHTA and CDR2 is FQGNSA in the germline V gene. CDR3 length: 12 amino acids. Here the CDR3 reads CASSFHLKTQYF. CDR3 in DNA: TGTGCCAGCAGCTTCCATTTAAAGACCCAGTACTTC.

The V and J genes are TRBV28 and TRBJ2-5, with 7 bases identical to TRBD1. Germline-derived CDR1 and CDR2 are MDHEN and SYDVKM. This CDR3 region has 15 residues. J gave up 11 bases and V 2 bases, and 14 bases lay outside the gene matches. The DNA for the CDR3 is TGTGCCAGCAGTTTAAGACAGGGACCCTACAATGAGCAGTACTTC. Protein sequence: CASSLRQGPYNEQYF. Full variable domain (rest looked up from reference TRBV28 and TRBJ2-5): DVKVTQSSRYLVKRTGEKVFLECVQDMDHENMFWYRQDPGLGLRLIYFSYDVKMKEKGDIPEGYSVSREKKERFSLILESASTNQTSMYLCASSLRQGPYNEQYFGPGTRLLVL.

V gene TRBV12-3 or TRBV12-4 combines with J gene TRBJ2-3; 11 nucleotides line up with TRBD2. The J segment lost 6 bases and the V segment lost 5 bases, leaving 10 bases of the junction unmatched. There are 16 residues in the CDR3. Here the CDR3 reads CASSRNSGGVADTQYF. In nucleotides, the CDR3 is TGTGCCAGCAGTCGGAATAGCGGGGGGGTGGCCGATACGCAGTATTTT.

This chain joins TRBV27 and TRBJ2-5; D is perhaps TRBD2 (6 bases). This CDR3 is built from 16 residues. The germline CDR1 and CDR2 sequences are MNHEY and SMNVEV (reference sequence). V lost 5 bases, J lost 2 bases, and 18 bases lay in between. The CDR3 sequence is CASSPSNGGEQETQYF. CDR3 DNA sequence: TGTGCCAGCAGTCCATCTAACGGCGGGGAACAAGAGACCCAGTACTTC.

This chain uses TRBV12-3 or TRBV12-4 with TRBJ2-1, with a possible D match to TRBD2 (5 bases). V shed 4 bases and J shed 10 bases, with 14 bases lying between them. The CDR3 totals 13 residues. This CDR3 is CASSYTRSGEQFF. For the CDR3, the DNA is TGTGCCAGCAGTTACACTAGGTCGGGGGAGCAGTTCTTC.

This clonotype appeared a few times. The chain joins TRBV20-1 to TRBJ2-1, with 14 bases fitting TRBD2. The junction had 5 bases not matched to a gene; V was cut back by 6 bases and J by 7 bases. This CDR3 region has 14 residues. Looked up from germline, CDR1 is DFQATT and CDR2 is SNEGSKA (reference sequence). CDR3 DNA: TGCAGTGCCACGGGACTAGCGGGAGCTAATGAGCAGTTCTTC. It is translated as CSATGLAGANEQFF.

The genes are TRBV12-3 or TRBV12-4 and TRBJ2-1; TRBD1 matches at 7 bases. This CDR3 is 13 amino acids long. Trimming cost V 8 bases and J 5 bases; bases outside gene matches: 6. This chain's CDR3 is CASAPTGHNEQFF. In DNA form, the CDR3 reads TGTGCCAGCGCCCCGACAGGGCACAATGAGCAGTTCTTC.